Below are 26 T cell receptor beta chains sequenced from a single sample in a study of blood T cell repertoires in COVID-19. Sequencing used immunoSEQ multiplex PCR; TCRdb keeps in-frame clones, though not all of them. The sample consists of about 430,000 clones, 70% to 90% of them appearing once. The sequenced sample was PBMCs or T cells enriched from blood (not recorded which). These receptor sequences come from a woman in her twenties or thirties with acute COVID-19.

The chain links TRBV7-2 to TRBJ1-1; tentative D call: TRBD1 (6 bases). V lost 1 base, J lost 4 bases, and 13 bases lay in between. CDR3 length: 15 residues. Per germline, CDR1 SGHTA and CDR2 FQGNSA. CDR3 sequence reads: CASSLVPGVVTEAFF. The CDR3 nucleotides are TGTGCCAGCAGCTTAGTTCCAGGGGTGGTCACTGAAGCTTTCTTT.

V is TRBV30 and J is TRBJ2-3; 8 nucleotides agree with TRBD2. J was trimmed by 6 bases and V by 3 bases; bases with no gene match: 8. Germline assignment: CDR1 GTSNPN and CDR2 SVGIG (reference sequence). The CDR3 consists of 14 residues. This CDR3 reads CAWRLRGVTDTQYF. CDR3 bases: TGTGCCTGGAGACTGCGGGGGGTCACGGATACGCAGTATTTT.

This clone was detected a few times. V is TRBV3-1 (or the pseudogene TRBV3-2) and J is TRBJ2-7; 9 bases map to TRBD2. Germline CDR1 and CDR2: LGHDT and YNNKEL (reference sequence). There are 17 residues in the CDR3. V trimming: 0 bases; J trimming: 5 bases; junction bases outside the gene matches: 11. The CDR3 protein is CASSQDSGGTSIHEQYF. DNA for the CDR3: TGTGCCAGCAGCCAAGATTCAGGGGGGACTAGCATCCACGAGCAGTACTTC.

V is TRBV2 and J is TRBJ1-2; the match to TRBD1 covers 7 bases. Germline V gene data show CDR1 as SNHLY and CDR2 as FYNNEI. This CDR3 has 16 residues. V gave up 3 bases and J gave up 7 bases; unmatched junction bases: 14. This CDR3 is CASSERGRKGSFGYTF. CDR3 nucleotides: TGTGCCAGCAGTGAGAGGGGGCGGAAAGGTTCCTTTGGCTACACCTTC.

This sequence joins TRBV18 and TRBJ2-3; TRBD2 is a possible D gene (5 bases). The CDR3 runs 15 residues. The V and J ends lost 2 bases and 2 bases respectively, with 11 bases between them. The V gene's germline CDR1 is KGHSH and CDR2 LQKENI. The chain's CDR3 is CASSPLGGITDTQYF. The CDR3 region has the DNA TGTGCCAGCTCACCATTAGGAGGAATCACAGATACGCAGTATTTT.

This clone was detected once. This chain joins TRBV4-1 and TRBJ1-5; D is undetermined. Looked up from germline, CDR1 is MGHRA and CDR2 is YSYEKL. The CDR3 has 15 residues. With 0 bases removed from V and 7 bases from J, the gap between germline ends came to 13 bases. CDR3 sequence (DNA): TGCGCCAGCAGCCAAGATAGCGGGTTCGAACAGCCCCAGCATTTT. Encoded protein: CASSQDSGFEQPQHF.

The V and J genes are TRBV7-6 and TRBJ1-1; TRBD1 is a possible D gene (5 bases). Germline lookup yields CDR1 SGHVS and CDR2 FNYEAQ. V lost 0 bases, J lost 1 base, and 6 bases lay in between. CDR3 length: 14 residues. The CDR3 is CASSLAGGNTEAFF. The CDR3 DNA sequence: TGTGCCAGCAGCTTAGCGGGGGGGAACACTGAAGCTTTCTTT.

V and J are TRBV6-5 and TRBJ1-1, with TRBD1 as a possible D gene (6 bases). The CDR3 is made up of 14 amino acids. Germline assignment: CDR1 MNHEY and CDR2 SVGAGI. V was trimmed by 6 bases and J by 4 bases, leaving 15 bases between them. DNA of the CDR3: TGTGCCAGCAGCCAAGGACAGCGAGGCACTGAAGCTTTCTTT. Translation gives CASSQGQRGTEAFF.

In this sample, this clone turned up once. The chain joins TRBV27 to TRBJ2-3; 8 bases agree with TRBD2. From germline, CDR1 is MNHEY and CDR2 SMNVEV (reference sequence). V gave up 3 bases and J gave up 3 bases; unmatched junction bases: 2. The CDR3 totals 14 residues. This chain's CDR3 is CASSFRGGTDTQYF. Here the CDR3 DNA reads TGTGCCAGCAGTTTTCGCGGGGGGACAGATACGCAGTATTTT.

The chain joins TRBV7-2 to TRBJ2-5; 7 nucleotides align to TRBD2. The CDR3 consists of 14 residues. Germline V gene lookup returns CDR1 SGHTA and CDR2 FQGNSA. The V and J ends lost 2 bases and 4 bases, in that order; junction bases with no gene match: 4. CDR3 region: CASSLQRGGETQYF. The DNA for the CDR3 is TGTGCCAGCAGCTTACAGCGGGGTGGAGAGACCCAGTACTTC.

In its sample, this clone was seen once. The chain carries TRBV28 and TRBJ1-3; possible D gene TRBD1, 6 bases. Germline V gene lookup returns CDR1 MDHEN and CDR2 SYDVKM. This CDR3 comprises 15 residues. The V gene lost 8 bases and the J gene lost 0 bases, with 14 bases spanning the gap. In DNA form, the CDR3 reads TGTGCCAGCCTGAAGTGGGACACCTCTGGAAACACCATATATTTT. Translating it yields CASLKWDTSGNTIYF.

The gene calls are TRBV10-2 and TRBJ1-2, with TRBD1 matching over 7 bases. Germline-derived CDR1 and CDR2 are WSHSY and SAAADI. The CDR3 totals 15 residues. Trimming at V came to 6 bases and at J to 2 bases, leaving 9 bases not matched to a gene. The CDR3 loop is CASSQWTGPNYGYTF. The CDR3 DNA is TGCGCCAGCAGCCAATGGACAGGCCCCAACTATGGCTACACCTTC.

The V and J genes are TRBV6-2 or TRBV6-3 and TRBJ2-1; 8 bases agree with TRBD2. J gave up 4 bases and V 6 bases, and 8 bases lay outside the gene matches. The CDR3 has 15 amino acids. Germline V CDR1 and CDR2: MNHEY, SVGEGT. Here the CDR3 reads CASSRQRGTYNEQFF. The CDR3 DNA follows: TGTGCCAGCAGCCGGCAGCGGGGGACATACAATGAGCAGTTCTTC.

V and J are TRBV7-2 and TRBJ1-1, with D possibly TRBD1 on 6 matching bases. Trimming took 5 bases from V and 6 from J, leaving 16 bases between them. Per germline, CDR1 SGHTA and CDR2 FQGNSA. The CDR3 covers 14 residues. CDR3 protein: CASSPGGATAEAFF. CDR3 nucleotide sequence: TGTGCCAGCAGCCCCGGGGGGGCGACGGCTGAAGCTTTCTTT. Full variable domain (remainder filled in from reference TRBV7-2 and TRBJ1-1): GAGVSQSPSNKVTEKGKDVELRCDPISGHTALYWYRQSLGQGLEFLIYFQGNSAPDKSGLPSDRFSAERTGGSVSTLTIQRTQQEDSAVYLCASSPGGATAEAFFGQGTRLTVV.

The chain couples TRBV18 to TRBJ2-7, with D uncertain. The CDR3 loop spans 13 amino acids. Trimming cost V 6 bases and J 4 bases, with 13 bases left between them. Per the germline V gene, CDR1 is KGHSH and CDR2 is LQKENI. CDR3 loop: CASSSQVRYEQYF. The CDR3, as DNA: TGTGCCAGCTCTTCCCAGGTGAGATACGAGCAGTACTTC.

CDR3 in DNA: TGTGCCAGCAGTGACTCATTTAGCTCCTACAATGAGCAGTTCTTC. Protein: CASSDSFSSYNEQFF. The chain uses TRBV6-4 and TRBJ2-1; D call uncertain. This CDR3 region has 15 residues. Germline loops: CDR1 MRHNA, CDR2 SNTAGT. V gave up 0 bases and J gave up 0 bases, with 6 bases separating them.

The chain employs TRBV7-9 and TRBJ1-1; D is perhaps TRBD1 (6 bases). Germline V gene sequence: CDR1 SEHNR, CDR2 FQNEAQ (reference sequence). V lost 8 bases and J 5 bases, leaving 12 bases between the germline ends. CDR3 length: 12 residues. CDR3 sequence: CASAGAGTEAFF. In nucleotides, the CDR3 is TGTGCCAGCGCGGGGGCGGGAACTGAAGCTTTCTTT.

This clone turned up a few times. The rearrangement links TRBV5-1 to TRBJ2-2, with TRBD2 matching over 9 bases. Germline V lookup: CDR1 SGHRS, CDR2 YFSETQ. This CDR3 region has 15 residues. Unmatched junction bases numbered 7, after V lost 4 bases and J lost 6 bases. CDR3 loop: CASSPGTSYAGELFF. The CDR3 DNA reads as TGCGCCAGCAGCCCCGGGACTAGCTATGCCGGGGAGCTGTTTTTT.

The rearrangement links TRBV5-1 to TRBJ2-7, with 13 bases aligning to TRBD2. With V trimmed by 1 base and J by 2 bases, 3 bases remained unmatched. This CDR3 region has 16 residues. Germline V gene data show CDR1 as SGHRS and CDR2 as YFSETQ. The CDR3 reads CASSLPTSGGTYEQYF. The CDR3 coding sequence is TGCGCCAGCAGCTTGCCGACTAGCGGGGGGACCTACGAGCAGTACTTC.

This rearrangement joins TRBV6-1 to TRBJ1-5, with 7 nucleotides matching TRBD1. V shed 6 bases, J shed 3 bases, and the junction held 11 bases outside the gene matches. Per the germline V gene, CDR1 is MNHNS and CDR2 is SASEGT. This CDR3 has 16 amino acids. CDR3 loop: CASSEKGQTFNQPQHF. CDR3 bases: TGTGCCAGCAGCGAAAAGGGACAGACTTTCAATCAGCCCCAGCATTTT.

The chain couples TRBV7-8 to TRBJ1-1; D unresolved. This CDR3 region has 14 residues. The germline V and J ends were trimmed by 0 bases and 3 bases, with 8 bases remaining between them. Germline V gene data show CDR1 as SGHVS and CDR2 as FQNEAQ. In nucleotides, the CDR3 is TGTGCCAGCAGCTTAGCGGGGAGGTACACTGAAGCTTTCTTT. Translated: CASSLAGRYTEAFF.

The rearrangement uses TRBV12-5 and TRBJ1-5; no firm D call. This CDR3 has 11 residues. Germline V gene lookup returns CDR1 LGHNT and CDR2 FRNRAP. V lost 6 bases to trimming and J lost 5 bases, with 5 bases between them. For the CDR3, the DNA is TGTGCTAGTGGGTCCTATCAGCCCCAGCATTTT. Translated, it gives CASGSYQPQHF.

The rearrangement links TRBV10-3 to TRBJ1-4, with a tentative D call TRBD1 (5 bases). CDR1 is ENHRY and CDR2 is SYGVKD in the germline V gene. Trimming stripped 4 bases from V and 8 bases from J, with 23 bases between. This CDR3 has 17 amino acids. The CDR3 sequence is CAISAGGRGQGSEKLFF. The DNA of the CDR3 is TGTGCCATCAGTGCGGGGGGGAGAGGGCAAGGGTCCGAAAAACTGTTTTTT.

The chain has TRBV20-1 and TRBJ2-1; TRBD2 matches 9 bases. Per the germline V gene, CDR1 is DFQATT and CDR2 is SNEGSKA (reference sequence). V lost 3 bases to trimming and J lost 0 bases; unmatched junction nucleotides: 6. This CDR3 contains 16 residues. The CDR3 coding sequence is TGCAGTGCTAGTTTAAGCGGGGGGACCTCCTACAATGAGCAGTTCTTC. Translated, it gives CSASLSGGTSYNEQFF.

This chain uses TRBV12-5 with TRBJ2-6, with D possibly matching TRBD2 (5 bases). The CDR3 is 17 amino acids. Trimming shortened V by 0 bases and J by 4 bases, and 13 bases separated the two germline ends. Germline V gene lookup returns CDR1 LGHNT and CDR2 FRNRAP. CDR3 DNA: TGTGCTAGTGGTTTGGTGGGAGAGGCGTTGGGGGCCAACGTCCTGACTTTC. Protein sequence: CASGLVGEALGANVLTF.

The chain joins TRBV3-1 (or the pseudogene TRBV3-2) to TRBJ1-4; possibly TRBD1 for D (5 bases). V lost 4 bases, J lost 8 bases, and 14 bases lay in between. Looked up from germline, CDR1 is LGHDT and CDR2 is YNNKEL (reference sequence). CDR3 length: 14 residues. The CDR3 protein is CASSLGLMEEKLFF. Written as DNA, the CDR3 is TGTGCCAGCAGCCTGGGACTGATGGAAGAAAAACTGTTTTTT.